A single sample gave rise to the 30 T cell receptor beta chains below, sequenced in a study of blood T cell repertoires in COVID-19. Profiling relied on immunoSEQ multiplex PCR, and the TCRdb table lists in-frame clones only, not all of them. The sample has approximately 220,000 clones; roughly 80% are singletons. The sequenced sample was peripheral blood. Receptor source: a woman aged 80 or older with acute or convalescent COVID-19.

This clone was recorded only once. The chain joins TRBV5-1 to TRBJ2-5; 14 bases map to TRBD2. CDR3 length: 17 residues. After removal of 2 bases from V and 1 base from J, the junction contained 4 bases not matched to a gene. CDR1 and CDR2 (germline): SGHRS, YFSETQ. CDR3 loop: CASSLTGLAGGQETQYF. CDR3 nucleotide sequence: TGCGCCAGCAGCTTAACAGGACTAGCGGGAGGCCAAGAGACCCAGTACTTC.

This clone came up once. The rearrangement joins TRBV7-3 to TRBJ2-1; 10 bases are shared with TRBD2. V was clipped by 2 bases and J by 10 bases; unmatched bases: 5. Per germline, CDR1 SGHTA and CDR2 FQGTGA. The CDR3 length is 14 residues. The CDR3, as DNA: TGTGCCAGCAGCTTAGATCCAGCGGGAGGGGAGCAGTTCTTC. It specifies CASSLDPAGGEQFF.

The chain joins TRBV5-1 to TRBJ2-3, with 7 bases matching TRBD2. The CDR3 covers 17 residues. Germline loops: CDR1 SGHRS, CDR2 YFSETQ. Trimming cost V 1 base and J 6 bases; bases outside gene matches: 14. The CDR3 loop is CASSLRPSGPIGDTQYF. The CDR3 DNA follows: TGCGCCAGCAGCTTGAGGCCTAGCGGTCCCATCGGGGATACGCAGTATTTT.

The chain is built from TRBV5-6 and TRBJ2-3; possibly TRBD2 for D (6 bases). There are 15 residues in the CDR3. V was shortened by 0 bases and J by 5 bases, with 13 bases between the two germline ends. The germline CDR1 and CDR2 sequences are SGHDT and YYEEEE. CDR3 bases: TGTGCCAGCAGCTTGGAGAGGCGGGATGGAGATACGCAGTATTTT. It yields the protein CASSLERRDGDTQYF.

This chain links TRBV27 with TRBJ1-3; tentative D call: TRBD1 (6 bases). This CDR3 contains 14 residues. With 4 bases removed from V and 5 bases from J, the gap between germline ends came to 12 bases. The germline CDR1 and CDR2 sequences are MNHEY and SMNVEV (reference sequence). This chain's CDR3 is CASSSTGYRNTIYF. CDR3 in DNA: TGTGCCAGCAGTTCCACAGGGTATAGAAACACCATATATTTT.

This chain uses TRBV6-2 or TRBV6-3 with TRBJ2-3; tentative D call: TRBD2 (7 bases). V lost 2 bases, J lost 5 bases, and 17 bases lay in between. Germline V gene sequence: CDR1 MNHEY, CDR2 SVGEGT. The CDR3 totals 16 residues. CDR3 nucleotide sequence: TGTGCCAGCAGTTACGGCGGGGGCCACCCTCGAGATACGCAGTATTTT. It specifies CASSYGGGHPRDTQYF.

Here the CDR3 reads CASSYSTEVLYEQYF. As DNA, the CDR3 is TGTGCCAGCAGTTACTCGACAGAAGTCCTCTACGAGCAGTACTTC. This chain links TRBV6-6 with TRBJ2-7; D is possibly TRBD1 (5 bases). The CDR3 length is 15 residues. V gave up 0 bases and J gave up 3 bases, with 12 bases separating them. Germline V CDR1 and CDR2: MNHNY, SVGAGI (reference sequence).

The chain is built from TRBV27 and TRBJ1-6, with 10 bases that match TRBD1. This CDR3 region has 16 residues. The germline CDR1 and CDR2 sequences are MNHEY and SMNVEV (reference sequence). Trimming took 6 bases from V and 7 from J; bases not matched to a gene: 9. CDR3 sequence: CASSPGQGGRNSPLHF. The CDR3 DNA reads TGTGCCAGCAGCCCCGGACAGGGGGGCAGGAATTCACCCCTCCACTTT.

This clone was recorded a few times. The chain carries TRBV12-3 or TRBV12-4 and TRBJ1-1; 7 bases match TRBD1. V dropped 8 bases and J dropped 1; count of bases not matched to a gene: 4. The CDR3 length is 13 residues. The CDR3 is CASEDRANTEAFF. CDR3 bases: TGTGCCAGCGAAGACAGGGCGAACACTGAAGCTTTCTTT.

The chain recombines TRBV27 with TRBJ1-2; 7 bases align to TRBD1. After removal of 5 bases from V and 3 bases from J, the junction contained 3 bases not matched to a gene. The CDR3 consists of 13 residues. In germline, CDR1 is MNHEY, CDR2 SMNVEV (reference sequence). The CDR3 sequence is CASSQDRDYGYTF. The CDR3, as DNA: TGTGCCAGCAGTCAAGACAGGGACTATGGCTACACCTTC.

This chain uses TRBV29-1 with TRBJ1-2; D is possibly TRBD1 (6 bases). This CDR3 is 13 amino acids long. Trimming cost V 2 bases and J 3 bases, with 10 bases left between them. Germline V lookup: CDR1 SQVTM, CDR2 ANQGSEA. DNA of the CDR3: TGCAGCGTTGAAACAGGGACCGACTATGGCTACACCTTC. It codes for CSVETGTDYGYTF. Supplemented by reference TRBV29-1 and TRBJ1-2, the full variable domain reads SAVISQKPSRDICQRGTSLTIQCQVDSQVTMMFWYRQQPGQSLTLIATANQGSEATYESGFVIDKFPISRPNLTFSTLTVSNMSPEDSSIYLCSVETGTDYGYTFGSGTRLTVV.

The rearrangement joins TRBV18 to TRBJ1-3, with TRBD1 matching over 8 bases. The J segment lost 8 bases and the V segment lost 3 bases, leaving 15 bases of the junction unmatched. This CDR3 has 17 amino acids. CDR1 and CDR2 (germline): KGHSH, LQKENI. The CDR3 region is CASSPETGDRSTDTIYF. CDR3 DNA sequence: TGTGCCAGCTCACCGGAGACTGGGGACAGGAGTACGGACACCATATATTTT.

The V gene is TRBV30, the J gene TRBJ1-1; D remains unclear. This CDR3 has 13 amino acids. CDR1 and CDR2 from the germline V gene are GTSNPN and SVGIG (reference sequence). The V end lost 0 bases, the J end lost 1 base, and 6 bases lay between the germline ends. CDR3 DNA: TGTGCCTGGAGTGTACAACAGAACACTGAAGCTTTCTTT. This encodes CAWSVQQNTEAFF.

The chain joins TRBV11-2 to TRBJ1-1; TRBD1 agrees at 11 bases. CDR3 size: 15 residues. CDR1 is SGHAT and CDR2 is FQNNGV in the germline V gene. After removal of 3 bases from V and 4 bases from J, the junction contained 4 bases not matched to a gene. CDR3: CASSFTGTGGTEAFF. The CDR3, as DNA: TGTGCCAGCAGCTTCACCGGGACAGGGGGCACTGAAGCTTTCTTT.

The chain has TRBV6-1 and TRBJ1-2, with D possibly being TRBD1 (5 bases). Germline V lookup: CDR1 MNHNS, CDR2 SASEGT. Trimming removed 2 bases from V and 8 bases from J, with 21 bases in between. There are 16 residues in the CDR3. CDR3 region: CASSEWEDSAGVGYTF. CDR3 in DNA: TGTGCCAGCAGTGAATGGGAAGACAGTGCGGGGGTCGGCTACACCTTC.

The J gene is TRBJ2-1, the V gene TRBV28; 14 positions match TRBD2. Trimming cost V 3 bases and J 10 bases; bases outside gene matches: 14. Germline V CDR1 and CDR2: MDHEN, SYDVKM. This CDR3 is built from 18 residues. The CDR3 nucleotides are TGTGCCAGCAGTTTCCCCGCAGAGACTAGCGGGAGGGGCGGGGAGCAGTTCTTC. Its protein is CASSFPAETSGRGGEQFF. Full variable domain (outside the CDR3, taken from reference TRBV28 and TRBJ2-1): DVKVTQSSRYLVKRTGEKVFLECVQDMDHENMFWYRQDPGLGLRLIYFSYDVKMKEKGDIPEGYSVSREKKERFSLILESASTNQTSMYLCASSFPAETSGRGGEQFFGPGTRLTVL.

The rearrangement links TRBV29-1 to TRBJ1-2; a weak D match, TRBD1 (6 bases). V lost 2 bases to trimming and J lost 2 bases, with 15 bases between them. The CDR3 has 15 amino acids. The germline V gene encodes CDR1 SQVTM and CDR2 ANQGSEA. The CDR3: CSVENSGGRNYGYTF. The CDR3, as DNA: TGCAGCGTTGAAAACTCGGGGGGCAGAAACTATGGCTACACCTTC.

The V gene is TRBV6-5, the J gene TRBJ1-2; TRBD1 might be the D (6 bases). Germline assignment: CDR1 MNHEY and CDR2 SVGAGI. The V gene lost 6 bases and the J gene lost 8 bases, with 13 bases spanning the gap. The length of the CDR3 is 12 residues. CDR3 sequence: CASRDSTGGYTF. The CDR3 region has the DNA TGTGCCAGCAGGGACAGCACCGGGGGCTACACCTTC.

The chain couples TRBV6-1 to TRBJ2-5; D uncertain. From germline, CDR1 is MNHNS and CDR2 SASEGT. With 3 bases removed from V and 4 bases from J, the gap between germline ends came to 9 bases. The CDR3 spans 13 residues. The CDR3 coding sequence is TGTGCCAGCAGTGAGGGTCGGAGAGAGACCCAGTACTTC. This gives the protein CASSEGRRETQYF.

The chain has TRBV28 and TRBJ1-2; possible D gene TRBD1, 6 bases. This CDR3 is 14 amino acids long. Germline CDR1 and CDR2: MDHEN and SYDVKM. V lost 7 bases and J 8 bases, leaving 20 bases between the germline ends. The DNA for the CDR3 is TGTGCCAGCATCCGGCCGGGACAATCTCGGGGCTACACCTTC. This sequence encodes CASIRPGQSRGYTF.

This clone occurred a few times. This rearrangement joins TRBV7-9 to TRBJ1-1; 9 positions match TRBD1. Germline V gene lookup returns CDR1 SEHNR and CDR2 FQNEAQ (reference sequence). CDR3 length: 15 residues. J gave up 6 bases and V 4 bases, and 9 bases lay outside the gene matches. In DNA, the CDR3 is TGTGCCAGCAGCTCCCCCTGGGACAGGGTCCCTGAAGCTTTCTTT. It is translated as CASSSPWDRVPEAFF.

The chain combines TRBV7-2 with TRBJ2-7; 7 bases are shared with TRBD2. The length of the CDR3 is 15 residues. Trimming took 5 bases from V and 4 from J; bases not matched to a gene: 11. CDR1 is SGHTA and CDR2 is FQGNSA in the germline V gene. In nucleotides, the CDR3 is TGTGCCAGCAGCCCGAACGGGGGAGGGTCGTACGAGCAGTACTTC. Translation: CASSPNGGGSYEQYF.

V is TRBV21-1 and J is TRBJ1-2; the listed D gene, TRBD1, was not tested against the DNA. TRBV21-1 is a listed pseudogene. The CDR3 runs to 13 residues. The CDR3 loop is CASTRLGQTGYTF. CDR3 coding DNA: TGTGCCAGCACCCGTCTTGGGCAGACTGGCTACACCTTC.

This chain uses TRBV7-2 with TRBJ2-3; TRBD2 matches at 7 bases. Germline CDR1 and CDR2: SGHTA and FQGNSA. After removal of 5 bases from V and 2 bases from J, the junction contained 7 bases not matched to a gene. This CDR3 is built from 15 residues. The CDR3 bases are TGTGCCAGCAGCCCCTTTGGGAGGGACACAGATACGCAGTATTTT. It is translated as CASSPFGRDTDTQYF.

V and J are TRBV9 and TRBJ2-5; 14 bases are a match to TRBD2. This CDR3 contains 18 residues. Germline CDR1 SGDLS, CDR2 YYNGEE. The V and J ends lost 0 bases and 4 bases, in that order; junction bases with no gene match: 8. DNA of the CDR3: TGTGCCAGCAGCGTAGCGAGACTAGCGGGAGGGTTCGGAGAGACCCAGTACTTC. It encodes CASSVARLAGGFGETQYF.

The V and J genes are TRBV12-5 and TRBJ1-1, with a weak D call TRBD1 (5 bases). The germline V gene encodes CDR1 LGHNT and CDR2 FRNRAP. This CDR3 spans 13 amino acids. The V end lost 0 bases, the J end lost 8 bases, and 10 bases lay between the germline ends. The CDR3 region has the DNA TGTGCTAGTGGTTTGGTATTAGACAGCGAAGCTTTCTTT. Protein: CASGLVLDSEAFF.

J is TRBJ1-2 and V is TRBV7-3, with a weak D call TRBD1 (6 bases). V was trimmed by 3 bases and J by 4 bases, leaving 15 bases between them. The CDR3 consists of 15 residues. Germline loops: CDR1 SGHTA, CDR2 FQGTGA. The CDR3 protein is CASSLTPTGTYGYTF. CDR3 nucleotides: TGTGCCAGCAGCTTGACTCCTACAGGGACCTATGGCTACACCTTC.

The rearrangement joins TRBV18 to TRBJ2-1; TRBD2 is a possible D gene (6 bases). Germline-derived CDR1 and CDR2 are KGHSH and LQKENI. The CDR3 extends over 14 amino acids. Trimming took off 1 base at V and 10 bases at J, with 14 bases between the two ends. This chain's CDR3 is CASSPQGAGPEQFF. CDR3 nucleotide sequence: TGTGCCAGCTCACCACAAGGGGCGGGGCCGGAGCAGTTCTTC. Based on the CDR3 plus reference TRBV18 and TRBJ2-1, the full variable domain is NAGVMQNPRHLVRRRGQEARLRCSPMKGHSHVYWYRQLPEEGLKFMVYLQKENIIDESGMPKERFSAEFPKEGPSILRIQQVVRGDSAAYFCASSPQGAGPEQFFGPGTRLTVL.

The rearrangement uses TRBV2 and TRBJ2-1, with D possibly matching TRBD2 (6 bases). Germline CDR1 reads SNHLY; CDR2 reads FYNNEI. V lost 8 bases and J 12 bases, leaving 20 bases between the germline ends. CDR3 length equals 13 residues. This CDR3 is CASGNPGLGGQFF. CDR3 coding DNA: TGTGCCAGCGGGAATCCAGGGTTGGGGGGGCAGTTCTTC.

The chain is built from TRBV7-2 and TRBJ2-5, with 9 bases aligning to TRBD2. With 5 bases clipped from V and 5 bases from J, the junction kept 6 bases outside the gene matches. Germline V gene sequence: CDR1 SGHTA, CDR2 FQGNSA. CDR3 length: 14 amino acids. The CDR3 coding sequence is TGTGCCAGCAGCATCGGACTAGCGTTTGAGACCCAGTACTTC. Protein: CASSIGLAFETQYF.